This T cell receptor beta chain was obtained from a study of blood T cell repertoires in COVID-19. The overall study: The study drew acute and convalescent COVID-19 samples from the United States, Italy and Spain.

Trimming took 4 bases from V and 0 from J, leaving 4 bases between them. In germline, CDR1 is GTSNPN, CDR2 SVGIG (reference sequence). The CDR3 length is 12 residues. Original handling: Amplification with reference gene primers provided the estimates of nucleated cell counts. Repertoires were generated with immunoSEQ multiplex PCR, while TCRdb's copy carries only in-frame clones and drops some. V and J calls and clone size come straight from that table; D and trimming were deduced from the DNA. The repertoire holds 100,000 to 120,000 clones, around 74% seen once, with 6% to 8.5% in the top ten. The sequencing sample was made of peripheral blood. This rearrangement joins TRBV30 to TRBJ1-3; D gene uncertain. The sequence derives from an older woman with acute or convalescent COVID-19. CDR3: CAWTNSGNTIYF. The CDR3 DNA sequence: TGTGCCTGGACAAACTCTGGAAACACCATATATTTT.